This T cell receptor (beta chain) was profiled in a study of T cell repertoires in cytomegalovirus infection. This clonotype was counted only a few times. Its antigen is unknown. From the reads, TCRdb called clonotypes with MiXCR, one entry per CDR3 protein. The sample consists of some 800,000 distinct CDR3 sequences, roughly 28% of them appearing once. This TCR came from a human donor in good health (CMV status not recorded). Some clones in this sample may be carry-over from other donors' samples. The sample was cultured CD8+ T cells from PBMCs, taken from culture after CMV antigen stimulation.

The CDR3 reads CASSQEQRTDTQYF. The CDR3 bases are TGTGCCAGCAGCCAAGAGCAGCGCACAGATACGCAGTATTTT. J is TRBJ2-3 and V is TRBV14; D is unclear. Trimming removed 0 bases at V and 1 base at J, with 5 bases between. Looked up from germline, CDR1 is SGHDN and CDR2 is FVKESK. The CDR3 covers 14 residues. The whole variable domain, filled in from reference TRBV14 and TRBJ2-3, reads EAGVTQFPSHSVIEKGQTVTLRCDPISGHDNLYWYRRVMGKEIKFLLHFVKESKQDESGMPNNRFLAERTGGTYSTLKVQPAELEDSGVYFCASSQEQRTDTQYFGPGTRLTVL.